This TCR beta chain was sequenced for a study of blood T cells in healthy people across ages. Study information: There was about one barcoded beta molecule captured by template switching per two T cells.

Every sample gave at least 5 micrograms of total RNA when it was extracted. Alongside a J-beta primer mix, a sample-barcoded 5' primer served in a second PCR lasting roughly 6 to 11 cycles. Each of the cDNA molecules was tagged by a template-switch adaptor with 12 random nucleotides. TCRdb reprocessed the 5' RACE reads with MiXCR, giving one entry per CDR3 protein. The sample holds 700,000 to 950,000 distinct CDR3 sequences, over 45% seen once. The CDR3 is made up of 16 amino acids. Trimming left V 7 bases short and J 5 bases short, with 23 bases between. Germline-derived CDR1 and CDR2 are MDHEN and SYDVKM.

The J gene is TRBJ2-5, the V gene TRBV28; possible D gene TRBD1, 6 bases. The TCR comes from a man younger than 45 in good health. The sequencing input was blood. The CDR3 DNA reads TGTGCCAGCACGTGGGCCAGGGGTCGGGTGTCGGAGACCCAGTACTTC. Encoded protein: CASTWARGRVSETQYF.